This T cell receptor (beta chain) was captured by sequencing in a study of beta chain features in type 1 diabetes. The table lists this clone with a few counts. Cells sorted by CD45RO/CCR7/CD25/CD127/CD95/CD27 comprised CD4+ naive, central memory, regulatory and stem cell-like memory cells. The authors reverse transcribed all of the isolated RNA, so sequencing captured expressed TCRB transcripts. TCRdb keeps only in-frame clones here, not all; method: immunoSEQ multiplex PCR. This sample has more than 110,000 clones; about 7% occur once, and the top ten carry roughly 1.4%. Sample: central memory CD4+ T cells from blood. The sequence came from a woman in her 30s in good health.

Written as DNA, the CDR3 is TGTGCCAGCAGCTTAGCGATGAGGGCGGGCACAGATACGCAGTATTTT. It encodes CASSLAMRAGTDTQYF. The V and J genes are TRBV7-8 and TRBJ2-3, with TRBD2 as a possible D gene (5 bases). There are 16 residues in the CDR3. V was cut by 0 bases and J by 1 base, with 11 bases left in between. The V gene's germline CDR1 is SGHVS and CDR2 FQNEAQ. The entire variable domain, with the rest obtained from reference TRBV7-8 and TRBJ2-3, is as follows: GAGVSQSPRYKVAKRGQDVALRCDPISGHVSLFWYQQALGQGPEFLTYFQNEAQLDKSGLPSDRFFAERPEGSVSTLKIQRTQQEDSAVYLCASSLAMRAGTDTQYFGPGTRLTVL.